The 29 T cell receptor beta chains in this list originate from one sample, sequenced in a study of cytomegalovirus exposure and HLA in healthy donors. The primer mix had 60 Vbeta and 13 Jbeta primers. Some clones are missing from TCRdb's copy, which holds only in-frame ones; the method was immunoSEQ multiplex PCR. The sample lists 100,000 to 150,000 clones, more than 75% occurring once. Material: PBMCs. The receptors derive from a man aged 35 to 55 in good health and CMV-seronegative.

The rearrangement joins TRBV5-1 to TRBJ2-7; TRBD1 agrees at 9 bases. Germline CDR1 and CDR2: SGHRS and YFSETQ. The length of the CDR3 is 19 residues. V trimming: 2 bases; J trimming: 3 bases; junction bases outside the gene matches: 18. The CDR3 reads CASSFSYTGGASFRYEQYF. The CDR3 region has the DNA TGCGCCAGCAGCTTTAGCTACACAGGGGGCGCGAGTTTTCGCTACGAGCAGTACTTC.

This chain links TRBV4-2 with TRBJ1-1; TRBD1 matches 8 bases. Trimming at V came to 3 bases and at J to 6 bases, leaving 6 bases not matched to a gene. CDR3 length: 14 amino acids. Germline CDR1 reads LGHNA; CDR2 reads YNFKEQ. CDR3 in DNA: TGTGCCAGCAGCCAGGTTGGACAGGGACCTGAAGCTTTCTTT. It encodes CASSQVGQGPEAFF.

J is TRBJ1-2 and V is TRBV7-9; 7 bases agree with TRBD1. CDR1 is SEHNR, CDR2 FQNEAQ, per germline (reference sequence). The CDR3 is 16 amino acids. Trimming at V came to 2 bases and at J to 4 bases, leaving 10 bases not matched to a gene. CDR3 protein: CASSLIGQEPFYGYTF. The DNA of the CDR3 is TGTGCCAGCAGCTTAATTGGACAGGAACCCTTCTATGGCTACACCTTC.

The rearrangement links TRBV7-2 to TRBJ2-7, with TRBD1 identical over 10 bases. The ends lost 5 bases at V and 3 bases at J; junction bases unmatched: 10. Germline CDR1 reads SGHTA; CDR2 reads FQGNSA. CDR3 length: 16 residues. CDR3 region: CASSQKKTGGVYEQYF. The CDR3 DNA reads as TGTGCCAGCAGCCAAAAGAAGACAGGGGGCGTCTACGAGCAGTACTTC. The complete variable domain, with remaining parts taken from reference TRBV7-2 and TRBJ2-7, reads GAGVSQSPSNKVTEKGKDVELRCDPISGHTALYWYRQSLGQGLEFLIYFQGNSAPDKSGLPSDRFSAERTGGSVSTLTIQRTQQEDSAVYLCASSQKKTGGVYEQYFGPGTRLTVT.

Details on this clone: At one of its ends the junction is not consistent with the germline gene, which may arise from a read error. Other nucleotide sequences in the sample specify the same CDR3. The CDR3 reads CSVKLGQNTGELFF. The CDR3 nucleotides are TGCAGCGTAAAATTAGGACAAAACACCGGAGAGCTGTTTTTT. The chain carries TRBV29-1 and TRBJ2-2; a possible D gene is TRBD1 (5 bases). From germline, CDR1 is SQVTM and CDR2 ANQGSEA. This CDR3 comprises 14 residues.

This chain uses TRBV28 with TRBJ1-6; 7 bases match TRBD1. This CDR3 is 16 amino acids long. The germline V gene encodes CDR1 MDHEN and CDR2 SYDVKM. The V segment lost 4 bases and the J segment 7 bases; nucleotides outside the gene matches: 10. CDR3: CASSSPRDRANSPLHF. In DNA, the CDR3 is TGTGCCAGCAGTTCCCCCCGTGACAGGGCAAATTCACCCCTCCACTTT.

The chain recombines TRBV13 with TRBJ2-1; perhaps TRBD2 as D (6 bases). The CDR3 consists of 12 residues. V lost 4 bases to trimming and J lost 7 bases, with 8 bases between them. Germline lookup yields CDR1 PRHDT and CDR2 FYEKMQ (reference sequence). For the CDR3, the DNA is TGTGCCAGCAGCTATCGGGAGAATGAGCAGTTCTTC. Translating it yields CASSYRENEQFF.

The rearrangement links TRBV18 to TRBJ1-2; D ambiguous. This CDR3 has 12 amino acids. Trimming pared 5 bases from V and 7 bases from J, leaving 11 bases between. From germline, CDR1 is KGHSH and CDR2 LQKENI. The CDR3: CASSEDLAGYTF. The DNA of the CDR3 is TGTGCCAGCTCAGAAGACTTAGCTGGCTACACCTTC.

CDR3 loop: CASSYSGDNLYEQYF. CDR3 nucleotides: TGTGCCAGCAGTTATTCAGGGGACAACCTCTACGAGCAGTACTTC. V usage is TRBV6-5 and J usage is TRBJ2-7; the D gene is possibly TRBD1 (6 bases). This CDR3 is 15 amino acids long. The V end lost 3 bases, the J end lost 3 bases, and 15 bases lay between the germline ends. The V gene's germline CDR1 is MNHEY and CDR2 SVGAGI.

The chain uses TRBV19 and TRBJ1-1; a possible D gene is TRBD1 (5 bases). The V and J ends lost 10 bases and 1 base respectively, with 7 bases between them. In germline, CDR1 is LNHDA, CDR2 SQIVND (reference sequence). The CDR3 runs to 11 residues. The CDR3 protein is CATRGNTEAFF. The CDR3 region has the DNA TGTGCCACAAGGGGGAACACTGAAGCTTTCTTT.

This clone was observed a handful of times. This chain uses TRBV5-6 with TRBJ2-6; D remains ambiguous. The CDR3 sequence is 14 residues long. The V gene lost 1 base and the J gene lost 2 bases, with 4 bases spanning the gap. Germline CDR1 SGHDT, CDR2 YYEEEE. CDR3 DNA: TGTGCCAGCAGCTTGTTCGCTGGGGCCAACGTCCTGACTTTC. It translates to CASSLFAGANVLTF.

The genes are TRBV6-5 and TRBJ1-2; 10 bases agree with TRBD1. The CDR3 spans 15 residues. Losses at the gene ends were 0 bases for V and 7 bases for J; bases not matched to a gene: 5. Germline assignment: CDR1 MNHEY and CDR2 SVGAGI. In DNA, the CDR3 is TGTGCCAGCAGTTACTCAGGGACAGGGGTTGGTGGCTACACCTTC. It encodes CASSYSGTGVGGYTF.

The rearrangement uses TRBV4-1 and TRBJ1-1; 7 nucleotides agree with TRBD1. Germline V gene lookup returns CDR1 MGHRA and CDR2 YSYEKL. The CDR3 is 17 residues long. The junction had 11 bases not matched to a gene; V was cut back by 4 bases and J by 0 bases. In nucleotides, the CDR3 is TGCGCCAGCAGCCTTCAGATCGGGACAGATATGAACACTGAAGCTTTCTTT. This encodes CASSLQIGTDMNTEAFF.

This clone was seen a handful of times. The V and J genes are TRBV6-5 and TRBJ2-1; TRBD1 agrees at 7 bases. CDR3 length: 15 residues. After removal of 1 base from V and 7 bases from J, the junction contained 7 bases not matched to a gene. Germline CDR1 MNHEY, CDR2 SVGAGI. This CDR3 is CASSYYGTDVNEQFF. In nucleotides, the CDR3 is TGTGCCAGCAGTTACTACGGGACAGATGTTAATGAGCAGTTCTTC.

The chain couples TRBV13 to TRBJ2-5; a weak D match, TRBD1 (6 bases). V was trimmed by 3 bases and J by 4 bases, leaving 15 bases between them. Germline lookup yields CDR1 PRHDT and CDR2 FYEKMQ (reference sequence). The CDR3 covers 15 residues. CDR3 amino acids: CASSFSTGLGETQYF. The CDR3 bases are TGTGCCAGCAGCTTCTCAACAGGGTTGGGAGAGACCCAGTACTTC.

The rearrangement links TRBV6-5 to TRBJ1-1, with TRBD1 matching over 8 bases. Germline lookup yields CDR1 MNHEY and CDR2 SVGAGI. CDR3 length equals 12 residues. The ends lost 7 bases at V and 7 bases at J; junction bases unmatched: 5. The CDR3 coding sequence is TGTGCCAGCACGGGCAGGGGGCGTGAAGCTTTCTTT. This gives the protein CASTGRGREAFF.

The V call is TRBV7-8, the J call TRBJ2-1, with 7 bases matching TRBD1. The length of the CDR3 is 16 residues. With V trimmed by 5 bases and J by 0 bases, 7 bases remained unmatched. Germline CDR1 SGHVS, CDR2 FQNEAQ. CDR3 sequence reads: CASSPRGTGSYNEQFF. The CDR3 nucleotides are TGTGCCAGCAGCCCCAGGGGGACGGGCTCCTACAATGAGCAGTTCTTC.

This chain connects TRBV27 to TRBJ2-2; 12 bases line up with TRBD2. CDR3 length: 16 residues. V lost 5 bases to trimming and J lost 1 base; unmatched junction nucleotides: 2. Germline V gene data show CDR1 as MNHEY and CDR2 as SMNVEV (reference sequence). The CDR3 nucleotides are TGTGCCAGCAGTCCGGGACTAGCGGGGAACACCGGGGAGCTGTTTTTT. Residues: CASSPGLAGNTGELFF.

The chain has TRBV5-6 and TRBJ1-2, with 8 bases fitting TRBD1. The trim removed 4 bases at V and 8 bases at J, leaving 19 bases unmatched. The CDR3 sequence is 17 residues long. In germline, CDR1 is SGHDT, CDR2 YYEEEE. As DNA, the CDR3 is TGTGCCAGCAGCCTCAGTCGACAGGGGAGTTTAAGGGGAGGCTACACCTTC. Its protein product is CASSLSRQGSLRGGYTF. The variable domain in full, with the rest retrieved from reference TRBV5-6 and TRBJ1-2, is DAGVTQSPTHLIKTRGQQVTLRCSPKSGHDTVSWYQQALGQGPQFIFQYYEEEERQRGNFPDRFSGHQFPNYSSELNVNALLLGDSALYLCASSLSRQGSLRGGYTFGSGTRLTVV.

The chain couples TRBV5-1 to TRBJ1-3; 7 nucleotides match TRBD1. CDR1 and CDR2 from the germline V gene are SGHRS and YFSETQ. J gave up 0 bases and V 4 bases, and 7 bases lay outside the gene matches. This CDR3 comprises 16 residues. The CDR3 DNA reads as TGCGCCAGCAGCCCTGGACAGGCGTACTCTGGAAACACCATATATTTT. This encodes CASSPGQAYSGNTIYF.

The chain carries TRBV5-5 and TRBJ1-1; D gene unclear. The CDR3 extends over 14 amino acids. The ends were cut back, 3 bases at V and 1 base at J, with 10 bases in the middle. Germline values: CDR1 SGHKS, CDR2 YYEKEE (reference sequence). The CDR3 sequence is CASSSNIGNTEAFF. CDR3 nucleotide sequence: TGTGCCAGCAGCTCGAATATCGGGAACACTGAAGCTTTCTTT.

V gene TRBV19 combines with J gene TRBJ2-5, with 11 positions matching TRBD2. The V segment lost 7 bases and the J segment 0 bases; nucleotides outside the gene matches: 7. This CDR3 region has 16 residues. CDR1 LNHDA and CDR2 SQIVND come from the germline V gene (reference sequence). CDR3 sequence reads: CASTPLAGGNQETQYF. As DNA, the CDR3 is TGTGCCAGTACCCCTCTAGCGGGGGGCAACCAAGAGACCCAGTACTTC.

This clone was observed a few times. V and J are TRBV2 and TRBJ2-6, with 9 bases matching TRBD1. With 2 bases clipped from V and 1 base from J, the junction kept 3 bases outside the gene matches. This CDR3 is 17 amino acids long. CDR1 and CDR2 (germline): SNHLY, FYNNEI. The CDR3: CASSERQGGSGANVLTF. The CDR3 coding sequence is TGTGCCAGCAGTGAAAGACAGGGGGGATCTGGGGCCAACGTCCTGACTTTC.

The DNA of the CDR3 is TGTGCCAGCAGTCACAGGGAAGGGGCCTACAATGAGCAGTTCTTC. Its translation is CASSHREGAYNEQFF. This chain links TRBV2 with TRBJ2-1; possible D gene TRBD1, 6 bases. Germline CDR1 and CDR2: SNHLY and FYNNEI. The CDR3 is 15 amino acids. The V gene lost 5 bases and the J gene lost 2 bases, with 13 bases spanning the gap.

This clone was picked up a small number of times. This rearrangement joins TRBV7-8 to TRBJ1-1; D is unresolved. This CDR3 contains 13 residues. Trimming pared 1 base from V and 7 bases from J, leaving 10 bases between. Germline assignment: CDR1 SGHVS and CDR2 FQNEAQ. The CDR3 nucleotides are TGTGCCAGCAGCTTAGGAAACACCGTTGAAGCTTTCTTT. It yields the protein CASSLGNTVEAFF. Complete variable domain (other parts from reference TRBV7-8 and TRBJ1-1): GAGVSQSPRYKVAKRGQDVALRCDPISGHVSLFWYQQALGQGPEFLTYFQNEAQLDKSGLPSDRFFAERPEGSVSTLKIQRTQQEDSAVYLCASSLGNTVEAFFGQGTRLTVV.

V usage is TRBV6-5 and J usage is TRBJ2-7, with D possibly being TRBD1 (6 bases). Per the germline V gene, CDR1 is MNHEY and CDR2 is SVGAGI. The CDR3 sequence is 11 residues long. V was clipped by 7 bases and J by 6 bases, with 10 bases between them. In DNA form, the CDR3 reads TGTGCCAGCACACGCAGGGGCGAGCAGTACTTC. Protein: CASTRRGEQYF.

This chain links TRBV29-1 with TRBJ1-5; D unresolved. The CDR3 has 15 residues. V was trimmed by 4 bases and J by 2 bases, leaving 15 bases between them. Germline V gives CDR1 SQVTM, CDR2 ANQGSEA. The CDR3 protein is CSVVVEGRGNQPQHF. The CDR3 DNA follows: TGCAGCGTTGTCGTTGAGGGCCGCGGCAATCAGCCCCAGCATTTT.

This clone was counted once. The chain carries TRBV5-5 and TRBJ1-4; D perhaps matches TRBD1 (6 bases). Germline CDR1 and CDR2: SGHKS and YYEKEE (reference sequence). Deletions cut 4 bases from V and 8 bases from J, with 18 bases between. The CDR3 totals 15 residues. The CDR3 region has the DNA TGTGCCAGCAGCCAGGAGGGGGGGCGAGGCGAAAAACTGTTTTTT. Translation: CASSQEGGRGEKLFF.

This chain links TRBV7-2 with TRBJ1-5, with a tentative D call TRBD1 (5 bases). Per the germline V gene, CDR1 is SGHTA and CDR2 is FQGNSA. V was pared by 0 bases and J by 11 bases, with 17 bases between. The CDR3 is 15 amino acids. For the CDR3, the DNA is TGTGCCAGCAGCTTAGCGTTTGCAGGGCCAAGGTCCCAGCATTTT. Translating gives CASSLAFAGPRSQHF.